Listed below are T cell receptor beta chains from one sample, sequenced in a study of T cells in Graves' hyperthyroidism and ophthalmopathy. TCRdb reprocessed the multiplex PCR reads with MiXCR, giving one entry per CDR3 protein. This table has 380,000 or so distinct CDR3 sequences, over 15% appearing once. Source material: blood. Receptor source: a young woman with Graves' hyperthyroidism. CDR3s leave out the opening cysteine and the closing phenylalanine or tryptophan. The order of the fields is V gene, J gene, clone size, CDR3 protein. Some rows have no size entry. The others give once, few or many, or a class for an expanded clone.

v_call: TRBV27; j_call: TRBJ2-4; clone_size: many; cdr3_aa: ASSPKTSGVHIQY
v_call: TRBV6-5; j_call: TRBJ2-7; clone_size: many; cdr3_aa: ASSASGLSYEQY
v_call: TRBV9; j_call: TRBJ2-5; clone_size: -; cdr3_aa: ASSAGTPGGSQY
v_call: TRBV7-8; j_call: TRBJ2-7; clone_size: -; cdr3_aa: ASSSTRWQGLYEQY
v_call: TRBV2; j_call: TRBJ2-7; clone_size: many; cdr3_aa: ASSPTTANSYEQY
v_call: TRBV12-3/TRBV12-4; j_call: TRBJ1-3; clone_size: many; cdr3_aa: ASSPGTARPGNTIY
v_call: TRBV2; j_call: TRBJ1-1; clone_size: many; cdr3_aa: ASSTSWDAF
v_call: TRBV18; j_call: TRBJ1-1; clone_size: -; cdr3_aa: ASSQDRGLGEAF
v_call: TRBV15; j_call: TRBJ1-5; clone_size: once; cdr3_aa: ATSIQSNQPQH
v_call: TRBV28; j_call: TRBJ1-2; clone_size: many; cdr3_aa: ASSPNGGARGYT
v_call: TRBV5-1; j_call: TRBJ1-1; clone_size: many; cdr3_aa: ASSLIAGNTEAF
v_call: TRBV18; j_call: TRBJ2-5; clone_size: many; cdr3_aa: ASSPPVIEGGETQY
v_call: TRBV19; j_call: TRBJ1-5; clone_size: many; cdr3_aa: ASSITGYNQPQH
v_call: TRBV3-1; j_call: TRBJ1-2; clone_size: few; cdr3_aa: ASSQARDRVAYGYT
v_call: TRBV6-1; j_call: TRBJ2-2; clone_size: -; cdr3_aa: ASSRVAGELF
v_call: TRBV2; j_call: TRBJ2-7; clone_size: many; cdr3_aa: ASSEAGAVAQGNEQY
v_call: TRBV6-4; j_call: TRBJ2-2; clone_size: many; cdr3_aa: ASSDAAGDTGELF
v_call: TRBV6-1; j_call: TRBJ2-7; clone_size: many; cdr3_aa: ASSEGQFYEQY
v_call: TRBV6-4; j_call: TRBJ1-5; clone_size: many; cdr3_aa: ASSPPRTGLTNQPQH
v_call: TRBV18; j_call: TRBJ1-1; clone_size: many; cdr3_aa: ASSPLTGRDAF
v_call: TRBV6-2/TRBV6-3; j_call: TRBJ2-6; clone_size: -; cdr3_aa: ASSYSTGDPSGANVLT
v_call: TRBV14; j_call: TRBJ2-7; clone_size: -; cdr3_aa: ASSPRKY
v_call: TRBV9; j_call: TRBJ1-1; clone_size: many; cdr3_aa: ASSGGVGAVPFEAF
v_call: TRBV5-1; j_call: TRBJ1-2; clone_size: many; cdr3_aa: ASSVWTGAAYGYT
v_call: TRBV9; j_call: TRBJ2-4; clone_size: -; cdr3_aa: ASSPGLAGPLAKNIQY
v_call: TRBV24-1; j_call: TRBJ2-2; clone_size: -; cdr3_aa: ATSVRAAGTGELF
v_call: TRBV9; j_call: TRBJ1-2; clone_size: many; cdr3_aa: ASSVDVGNYGYT
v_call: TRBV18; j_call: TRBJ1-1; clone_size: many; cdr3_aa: ASSPWEDTEAF
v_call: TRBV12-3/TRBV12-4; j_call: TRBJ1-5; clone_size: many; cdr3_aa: ASSLAVQGFRPQH
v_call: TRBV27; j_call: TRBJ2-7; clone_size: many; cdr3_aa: ASRLAALSSYEQY
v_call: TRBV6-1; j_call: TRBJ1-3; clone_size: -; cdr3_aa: ASSPKRQYSGNTIY
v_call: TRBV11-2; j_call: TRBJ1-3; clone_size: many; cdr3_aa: ASSLYPGLPGNTIY
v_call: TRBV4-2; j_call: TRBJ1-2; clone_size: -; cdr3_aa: ASTQTLGGLDGYT
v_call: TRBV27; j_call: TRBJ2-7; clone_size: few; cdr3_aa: ASSLGWGSYEQY
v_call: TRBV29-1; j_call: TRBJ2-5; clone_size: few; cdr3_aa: SALSYRDRVQETQY
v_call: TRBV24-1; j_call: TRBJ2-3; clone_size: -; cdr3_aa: ATTGTSTDTQY
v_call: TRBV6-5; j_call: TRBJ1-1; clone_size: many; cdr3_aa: ASNPGDRTEAF
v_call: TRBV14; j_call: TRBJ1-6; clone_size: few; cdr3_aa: ASSLTGLSNSPLH
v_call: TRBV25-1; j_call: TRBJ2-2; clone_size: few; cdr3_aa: ASSPGGITGELF
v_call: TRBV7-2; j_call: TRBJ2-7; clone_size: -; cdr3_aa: ASSFREGSYEQY
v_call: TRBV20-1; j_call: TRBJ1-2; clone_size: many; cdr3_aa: SARGGGKLWGYT
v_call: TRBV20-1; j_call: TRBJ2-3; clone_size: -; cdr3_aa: SAIELGKSIGDTQY
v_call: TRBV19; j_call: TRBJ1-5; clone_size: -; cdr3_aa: ASSIGQYSNQPQH
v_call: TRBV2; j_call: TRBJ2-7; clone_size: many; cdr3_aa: ASSGQESSYEQY
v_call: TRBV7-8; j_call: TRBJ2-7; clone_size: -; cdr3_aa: ASSSLTGPYEQY
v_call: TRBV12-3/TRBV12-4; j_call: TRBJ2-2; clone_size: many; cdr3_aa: ASSLVWGANTGELF
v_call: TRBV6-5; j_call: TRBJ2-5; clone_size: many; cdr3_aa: ASSYSAADWGTQY
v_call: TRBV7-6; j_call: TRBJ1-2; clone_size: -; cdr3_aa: ASSSLNPLDGGVNYGYT
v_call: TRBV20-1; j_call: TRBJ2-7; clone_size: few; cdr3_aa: SAEPDSVWQY
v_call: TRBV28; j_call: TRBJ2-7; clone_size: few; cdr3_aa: ASSRGGQGYEQY
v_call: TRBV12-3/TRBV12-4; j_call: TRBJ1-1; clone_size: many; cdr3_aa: ASSYRADREAF
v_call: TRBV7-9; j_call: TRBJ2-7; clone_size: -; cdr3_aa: ASSLLVASYEQY
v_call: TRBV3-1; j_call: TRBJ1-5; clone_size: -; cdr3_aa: ASSHTGRVQPQH